Below, one TCR beta chain is given with its context. This record belongs to a study of long-term antiretroviral therapy in people with HIV. HIV-positive participants all received treatment in the United States. Cryopreserved PBMC samples of about 1-11 million cells were used for DNA extraction. Runs used v3.0 of the immunoSEQ assay and were done at survey level. The method was immunoSEQ multiplex PCR; TCRdb's version includes in-frame clones alone and lacks a portion of them. The data hold some 26,000 clones, with 86% observed a single time. This receptor was obtained from a man aged 35 to 55 with HIV. Sequences were derived from unsorted PBMCs, sampled approximately 2.6 years after starting antiretroviral therapy.

This CDR3 reads CASSLGHITEAFF. The DNA for the CDR3 is TGTGCCAGCAGTTTAGGGCATATCACTGAAGCTTTCTTT. The genes are TRBV28 and TRBJ1-1, with D unresolved. V gave up 2 bases and J gave up 4 bases, with 8 bases separating them. Germline loops: CDR1 MDHEN, CDR2 SYDVKM. The CDR3 sequence is 13 residues long.